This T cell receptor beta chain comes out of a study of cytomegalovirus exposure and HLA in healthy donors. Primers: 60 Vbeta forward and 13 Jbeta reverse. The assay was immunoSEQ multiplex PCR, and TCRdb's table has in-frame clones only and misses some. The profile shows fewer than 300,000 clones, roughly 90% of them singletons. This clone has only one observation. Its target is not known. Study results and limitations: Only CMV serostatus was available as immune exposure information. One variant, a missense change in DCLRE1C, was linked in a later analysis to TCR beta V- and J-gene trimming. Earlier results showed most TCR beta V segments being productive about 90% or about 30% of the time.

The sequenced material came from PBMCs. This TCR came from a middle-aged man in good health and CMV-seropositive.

The DNA of the CDR3 is TGTGCCAGCACCCGACAGGGGGGTATGAACACTGAAGCTTTCTTT. This translates into CASTRQGGMNTEAFF. J is TRBJ1-1 and V is TRBV5-4; TRBD1 agrees at 9 bases. Germline-derived CDR1 and CDR2 are SGHNT and YYREEE (reference sequence). Trimming cost V 6 bases and J 0 bases; bases outside gene matches: 6. The CDR3 has 15 amino acids. Looking up the rest from reference TRBV5-4 and TRBJ1-1 gives the full variable domain: ETGVTQSPTHLIKTRGQQVTLRCSSQSGHNTVSWYQQALGQGPQFIFQYYREEENGRGNFPPRFSGLQFPNYSSELNVNALELDDSALYLCASTRQGGMNTEAFFGQGTRLTVV.